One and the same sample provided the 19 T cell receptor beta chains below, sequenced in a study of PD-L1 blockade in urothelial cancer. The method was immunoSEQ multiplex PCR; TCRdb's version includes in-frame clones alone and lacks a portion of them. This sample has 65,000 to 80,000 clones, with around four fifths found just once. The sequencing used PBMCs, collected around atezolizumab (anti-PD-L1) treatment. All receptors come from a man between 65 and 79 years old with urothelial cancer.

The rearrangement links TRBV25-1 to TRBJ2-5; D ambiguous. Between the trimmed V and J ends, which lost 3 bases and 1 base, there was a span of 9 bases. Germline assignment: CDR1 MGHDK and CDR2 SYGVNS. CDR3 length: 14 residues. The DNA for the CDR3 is TGTGCCAGCAGTGAGAGTATCCTCCAAGAGACCCAGTACTTC. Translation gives CASSESILQETQYF. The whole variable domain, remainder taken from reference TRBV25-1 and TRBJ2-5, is EADIYQTPRYLVIGTGKKITLECSQTMGHDKMYWYQQDPGMELHLIHYSYGVNSTEKGDLSSESTVSRIRTEHFPLTLESARPSHTSQYLCASSESILQETQYFGPGTRLLVL.

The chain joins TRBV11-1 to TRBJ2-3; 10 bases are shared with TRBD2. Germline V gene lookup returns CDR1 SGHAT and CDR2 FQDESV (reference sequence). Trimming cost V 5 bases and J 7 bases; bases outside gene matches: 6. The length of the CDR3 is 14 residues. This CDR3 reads CASSQVAGGHTQYF. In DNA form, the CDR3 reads TGTGCCAGCAGCCAAGTAGCGGGGGGACATACGCAGTATTTT.

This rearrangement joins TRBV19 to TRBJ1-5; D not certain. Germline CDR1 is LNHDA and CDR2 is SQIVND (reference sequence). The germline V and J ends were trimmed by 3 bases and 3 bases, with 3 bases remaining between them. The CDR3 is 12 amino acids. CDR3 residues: CASSIFNQPQHF. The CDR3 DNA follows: TGTGCCAGTAGTATCTTCAATCAGCCCCAGCATTTT.

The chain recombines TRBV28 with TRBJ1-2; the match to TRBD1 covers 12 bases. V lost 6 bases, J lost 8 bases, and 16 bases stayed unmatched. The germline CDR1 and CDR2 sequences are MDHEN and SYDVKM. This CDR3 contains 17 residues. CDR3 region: CASSKKGTGGAVRGYTF. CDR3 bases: TGTGCCAGCAGCAAAAAAGGGACAGGGGGCGCGGTTAGGGGCTACACCTTC.

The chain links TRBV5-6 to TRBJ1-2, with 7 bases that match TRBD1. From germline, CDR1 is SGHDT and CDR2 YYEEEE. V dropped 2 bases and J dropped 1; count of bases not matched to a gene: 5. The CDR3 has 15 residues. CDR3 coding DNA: TGTGCCAGCAGCTTAGGACAGGTTTATAACTATGGCTACACCTTC. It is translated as CASSLGQVYNYGYTF.

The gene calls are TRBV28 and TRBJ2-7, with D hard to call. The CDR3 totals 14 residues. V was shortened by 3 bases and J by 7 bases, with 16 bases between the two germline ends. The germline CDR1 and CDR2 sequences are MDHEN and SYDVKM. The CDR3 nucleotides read TGTGCCAGCAGTTTTCCCCTGATGAGTAGAGAGCAGTACTTC. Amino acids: CASSFPLMSREQYF.

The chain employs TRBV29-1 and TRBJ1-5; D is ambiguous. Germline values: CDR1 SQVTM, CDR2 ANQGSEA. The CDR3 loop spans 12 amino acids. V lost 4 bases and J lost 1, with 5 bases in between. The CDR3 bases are TGCAGCGTTGGAGGAAGCAATCAGCCCCAGCATTTT. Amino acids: CSVGGSNQPQHF.

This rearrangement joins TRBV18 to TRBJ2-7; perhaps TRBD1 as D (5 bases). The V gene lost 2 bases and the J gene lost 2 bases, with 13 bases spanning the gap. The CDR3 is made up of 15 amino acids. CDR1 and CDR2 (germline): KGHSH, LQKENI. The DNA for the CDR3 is TGTGCCAGCTCACCAAGGCAGGGTGGTACCTACGAGCAGTACTTC. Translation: CASSPRQGGTYEQYF.

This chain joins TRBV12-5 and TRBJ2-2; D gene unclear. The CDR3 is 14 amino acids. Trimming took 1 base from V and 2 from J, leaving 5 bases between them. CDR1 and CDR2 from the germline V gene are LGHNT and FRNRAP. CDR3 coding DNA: TGTGCTAGTGGTTTGGCTACCAACACCGGGGAGCTGTTTTTT. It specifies CASGLATNTGELFF. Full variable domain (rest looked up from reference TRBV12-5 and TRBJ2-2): DARVTQTPRHKVTEMGQEVTMRCQPILGHNTVFWYRQTMMQGLELLAYFRNRAPLDDSGMPKDRFSAEMPDATLATLKIQPSEPRDSAVYFCASGLATNTGELFFGEGSRLTVL.

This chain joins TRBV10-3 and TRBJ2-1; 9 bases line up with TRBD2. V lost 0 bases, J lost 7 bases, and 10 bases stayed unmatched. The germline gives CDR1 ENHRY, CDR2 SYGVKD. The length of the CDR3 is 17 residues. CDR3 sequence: CAISESPSGISGNEQFF. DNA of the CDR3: TGTGCCATCAGTGAGTCGCCTAGCGGGATATCTGGGAATGAGCAGTTCTTC.

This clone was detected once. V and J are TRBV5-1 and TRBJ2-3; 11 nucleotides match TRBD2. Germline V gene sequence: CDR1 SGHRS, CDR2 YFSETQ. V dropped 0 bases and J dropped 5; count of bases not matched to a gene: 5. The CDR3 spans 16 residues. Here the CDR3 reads CASSLAVLAGEDTQYF. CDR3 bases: TGCGCCAGCAGCTTGGCAGTACTAGCGGGAGAAGATACGCAGTATTTT. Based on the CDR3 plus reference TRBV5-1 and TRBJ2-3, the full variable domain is KAGVTQTPRYLIKTRGQQVTLSCSPISGHRSVSWYQQTPGQGLQFLFEYFSETQRNKGNFPGRFSGRQFSNSRSEMNVSTLELGDSALYLCASSLAVLAGEDTQYFGPGTRLTVL.

This CDR3 reads CASSLGTSGTLIGWQYF. The CDR3 DNA reads TGTGCCAGCAGCCTGGGGACTAGCGGAACCCTGATCGGTTGGCAGTACTTC. This rearrangement joins TRBV7-9 to TRBJ2-7, with 11 bases that match TRBD2. V was clipped by 5 bases and J by 9 bases; unmatched bases: 18. Germline values: CDR1 SEHNR, CDR2 FQNEAQ (reference sequence). The length of the CDR3 is 17 residues.

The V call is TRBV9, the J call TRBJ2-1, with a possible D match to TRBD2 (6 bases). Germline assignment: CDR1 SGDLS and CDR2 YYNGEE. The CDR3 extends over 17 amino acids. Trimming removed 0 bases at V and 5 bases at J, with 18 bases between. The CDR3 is CASSVDPPLRGNNEQFF. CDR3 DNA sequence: TGTGCCAGCAGCGTAGACCCCCCTCTGCGCGGGAACAATGAGCAGTTCTTC.

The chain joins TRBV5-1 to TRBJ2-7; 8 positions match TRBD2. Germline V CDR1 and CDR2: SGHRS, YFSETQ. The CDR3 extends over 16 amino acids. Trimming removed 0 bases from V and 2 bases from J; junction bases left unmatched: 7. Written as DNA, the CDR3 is TGCGCCAGCAGCTTGGATCCTAGCGGGCCGCCCTACGAGCAGTACTTC. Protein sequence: CASSLDPSGPPYEQYF.

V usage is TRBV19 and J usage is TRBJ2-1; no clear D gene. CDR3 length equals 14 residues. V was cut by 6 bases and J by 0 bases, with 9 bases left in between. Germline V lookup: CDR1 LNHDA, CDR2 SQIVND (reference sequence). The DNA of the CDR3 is TGTGCCAGTAGCCGGGTCACCTCCTACAATGAGCAGTTCTTC. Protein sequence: CASSRVTSYNEQFF.

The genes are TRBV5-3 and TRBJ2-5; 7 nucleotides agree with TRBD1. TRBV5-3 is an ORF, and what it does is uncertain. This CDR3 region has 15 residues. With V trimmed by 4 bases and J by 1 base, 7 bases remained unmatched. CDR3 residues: CARSIDRDLQETQYF. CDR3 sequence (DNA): TGTGCCAGAAGCATAGACAGGGATCTCCAAGAGACCCAGTACTTC.

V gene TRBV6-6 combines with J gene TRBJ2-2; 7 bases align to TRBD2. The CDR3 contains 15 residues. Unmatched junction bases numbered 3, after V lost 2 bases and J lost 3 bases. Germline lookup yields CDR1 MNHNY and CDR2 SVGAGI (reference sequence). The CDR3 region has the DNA TGTGCCAGCAGTTACAGGGCGGGAGACACCGGGGAGCTGTTTTTT. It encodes CASSYRAGDTGELFF.

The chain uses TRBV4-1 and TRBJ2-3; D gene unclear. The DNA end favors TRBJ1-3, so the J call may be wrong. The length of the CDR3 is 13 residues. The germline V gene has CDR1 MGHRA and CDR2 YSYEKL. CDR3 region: CASSQAGLADIYF. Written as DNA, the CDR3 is TGCGCCAGCAGCCAAGCTGGACTAGCGGACATATATTTT.

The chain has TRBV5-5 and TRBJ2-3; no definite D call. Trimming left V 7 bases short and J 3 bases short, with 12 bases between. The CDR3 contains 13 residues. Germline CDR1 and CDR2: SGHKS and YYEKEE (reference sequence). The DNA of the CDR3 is TGTGCCAGCCGGCAGTACGGGACAGATACGCAGTATTTT. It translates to CASRQYGTDTQYF.